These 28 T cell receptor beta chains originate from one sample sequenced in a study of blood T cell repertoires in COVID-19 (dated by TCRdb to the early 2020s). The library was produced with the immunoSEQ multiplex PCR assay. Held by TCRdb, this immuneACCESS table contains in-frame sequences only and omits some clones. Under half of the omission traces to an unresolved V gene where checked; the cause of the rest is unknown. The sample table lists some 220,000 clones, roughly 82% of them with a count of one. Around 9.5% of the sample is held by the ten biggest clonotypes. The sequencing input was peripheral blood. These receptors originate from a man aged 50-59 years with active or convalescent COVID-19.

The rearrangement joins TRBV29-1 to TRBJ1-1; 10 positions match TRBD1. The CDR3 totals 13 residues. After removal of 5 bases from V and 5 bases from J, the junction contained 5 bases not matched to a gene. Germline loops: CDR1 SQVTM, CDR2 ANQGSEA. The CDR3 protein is CSVRGTGETEAFF. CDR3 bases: TGCAGCGTTCGAGGGACAGGGGAGACTGAAGCTTTCTTT.

The CDR3 bases are TGTGCCAGCAGCCCGGGTTTCCTTTATGGCTACACCTTC. Translated, it gives CASSPGFLYGYTF. The chain recombines TRBV28 with TRBJ1-2, with D uncertain. This CDR3 comprises 13 residues. Germline-derived CDR1 and CDR2 are MDHEN and SYDVKM. Deletions cut 6 bases from V and 5 bases from J, with 13 bases between.

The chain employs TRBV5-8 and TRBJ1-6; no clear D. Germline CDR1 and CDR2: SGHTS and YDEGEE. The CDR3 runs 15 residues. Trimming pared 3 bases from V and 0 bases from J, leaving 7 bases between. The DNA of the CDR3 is TGTGCCAGCAGCTCGCGAGCCTCCTATAATTCACCCCTCCACTTT. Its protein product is CASSSRASYNSPLHF.

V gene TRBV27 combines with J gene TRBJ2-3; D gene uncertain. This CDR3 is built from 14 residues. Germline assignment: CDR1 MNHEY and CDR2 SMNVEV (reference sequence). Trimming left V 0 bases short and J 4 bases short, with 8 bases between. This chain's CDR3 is CASSLSLRADTQYF. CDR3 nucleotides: TGTGCCAGCAGTTTATCTCTTCGGGCAGATACGCAGTATTTT.

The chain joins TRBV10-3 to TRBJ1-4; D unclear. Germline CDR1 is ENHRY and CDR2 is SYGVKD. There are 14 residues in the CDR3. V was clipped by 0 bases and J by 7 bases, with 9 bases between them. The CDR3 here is CAISESRTSEKLFF. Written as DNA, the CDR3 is TGTGCCATCAGTGAGTCCAGAACGTCTGAAAAACTGTTTTTT.

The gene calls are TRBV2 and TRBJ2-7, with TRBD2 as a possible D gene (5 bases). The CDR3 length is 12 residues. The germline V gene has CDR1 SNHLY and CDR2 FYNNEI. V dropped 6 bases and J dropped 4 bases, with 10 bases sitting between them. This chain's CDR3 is CASSGTSYEQYV. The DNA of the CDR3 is TGTGCCAGCAGCGGCACTAGTTACGAGCAGTACGTC.

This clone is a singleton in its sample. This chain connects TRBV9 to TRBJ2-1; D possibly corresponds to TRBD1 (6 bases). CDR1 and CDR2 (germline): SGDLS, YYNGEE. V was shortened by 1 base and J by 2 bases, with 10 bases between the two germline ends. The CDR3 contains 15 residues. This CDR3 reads CASSVRRGPYNEQFF. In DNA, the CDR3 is TGTGCCAGCAGCGTACGCAGGGGCCCCTACAATGAGCAGTTCTTC. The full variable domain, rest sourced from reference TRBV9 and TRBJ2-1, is DSGVTQTPKHLITATGQRVTLRCSPRSGDLSVYWYQQSLDQGLQFLIQYYNGEERAKGNILERFSAQQFPDLHSELNLSSLELGDSALYFCASSVRRGPYNEQFFGPGTRLTVL.

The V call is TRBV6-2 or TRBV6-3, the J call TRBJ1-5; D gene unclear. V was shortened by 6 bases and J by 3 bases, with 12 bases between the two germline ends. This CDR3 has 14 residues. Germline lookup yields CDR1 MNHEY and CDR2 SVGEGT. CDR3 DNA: TGTGCCAGCAGCATCGGGTTTAACAATCAGCCCCAGCATTTT. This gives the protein CASSIGFNNQPQHF.

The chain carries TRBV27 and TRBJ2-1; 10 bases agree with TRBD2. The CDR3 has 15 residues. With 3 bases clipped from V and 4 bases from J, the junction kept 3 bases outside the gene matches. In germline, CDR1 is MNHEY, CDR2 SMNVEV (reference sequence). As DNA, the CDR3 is TGTGCCAGCAGTTTTTTAGCGGGAGGATACAATGAGCAGTTCTTC. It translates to CASSFLAGGYNEQFF.

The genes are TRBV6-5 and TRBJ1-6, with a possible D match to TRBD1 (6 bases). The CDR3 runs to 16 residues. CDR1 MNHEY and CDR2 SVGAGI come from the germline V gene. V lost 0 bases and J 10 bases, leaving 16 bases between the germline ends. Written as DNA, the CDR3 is TGTGCCAGCAGTTACTCGATTGTGGGGGGGCTCTCACCCCTCCACTTT. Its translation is CASSYSIVGGLSPLHF.

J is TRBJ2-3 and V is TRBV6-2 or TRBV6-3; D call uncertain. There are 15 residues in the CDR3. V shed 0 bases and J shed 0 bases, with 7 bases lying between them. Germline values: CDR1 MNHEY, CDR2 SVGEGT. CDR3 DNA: TGTGCCAGCAGTTACTCGGAGTCTAGCACAGATACGCAGTATTTT. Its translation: CASSYSESSTDTQYF.

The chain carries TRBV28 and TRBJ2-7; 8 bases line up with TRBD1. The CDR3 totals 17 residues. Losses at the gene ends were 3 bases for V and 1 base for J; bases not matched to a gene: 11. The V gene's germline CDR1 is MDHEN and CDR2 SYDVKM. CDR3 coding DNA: TGTGCCAGCAGTTTTCGGGCCCGAAACAGGGGGTCCTACGAGCAGTACTTC. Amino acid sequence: CASSFRARNRGSYEQYF.

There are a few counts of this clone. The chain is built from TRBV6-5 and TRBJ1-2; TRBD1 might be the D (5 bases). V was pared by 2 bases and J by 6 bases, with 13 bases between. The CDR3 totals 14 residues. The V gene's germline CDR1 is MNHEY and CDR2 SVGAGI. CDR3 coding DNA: TGTGCCAGCAGTTACAAGTGGGGAGGGGATGGCTACACCTTC. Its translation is CASSYKWGGDGYTF.

DNA of the CDR3: TGTGCCAGTATGAGATCTAGCTCTGGAAACACCATATATTTT. Translation: CASMRSSSGNTIYF. This rearrangement joins TRBV19 to TRBJ1-3, with D unresolved. This CDR3 is built from 14 residues. Germline CDR1 and CDR2: LNHDA and SQIVND (reference sequence). Trimming cost V 7 bases and J 0 bases, with 10 bases left between them.

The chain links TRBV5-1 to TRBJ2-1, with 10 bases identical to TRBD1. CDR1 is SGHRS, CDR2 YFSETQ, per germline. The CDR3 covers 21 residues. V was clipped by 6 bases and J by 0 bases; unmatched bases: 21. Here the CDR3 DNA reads TGCGCCAGCAACGGTCCCGGGACAGGGGCCACGGACCCAGACTCCTACAATGAGCAGTTCTTC. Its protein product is CASNGPGTGATDPDSYNEQFF.

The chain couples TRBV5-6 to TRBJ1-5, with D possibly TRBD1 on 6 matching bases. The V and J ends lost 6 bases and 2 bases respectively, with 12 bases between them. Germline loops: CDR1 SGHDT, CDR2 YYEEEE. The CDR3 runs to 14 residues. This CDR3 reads CASTQGYGNQPQHF. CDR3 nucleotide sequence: TGTGCCAGCACCCAGGGGTATGGCAATCAGCCCCAGCATTTT.

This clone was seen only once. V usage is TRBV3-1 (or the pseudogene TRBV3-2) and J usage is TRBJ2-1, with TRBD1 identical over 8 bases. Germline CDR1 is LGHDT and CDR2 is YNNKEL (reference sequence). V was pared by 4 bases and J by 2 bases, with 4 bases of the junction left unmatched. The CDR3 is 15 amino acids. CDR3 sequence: CASSRPGQAYNEQFF. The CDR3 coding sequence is TGTGCCAGCAGCCGCCCGGGACAGGCCTACAATGAGCAGTTCTTC.

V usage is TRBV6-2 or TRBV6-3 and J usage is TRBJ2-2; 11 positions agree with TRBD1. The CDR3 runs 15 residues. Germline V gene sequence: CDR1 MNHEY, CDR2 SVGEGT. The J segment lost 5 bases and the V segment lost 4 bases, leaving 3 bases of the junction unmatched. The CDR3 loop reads CASSWTGGWTGELFF. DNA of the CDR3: TGTGCCAGCAGTTGGACAGGGGGCTGGACCGGGGAGCTGTTTTTT.

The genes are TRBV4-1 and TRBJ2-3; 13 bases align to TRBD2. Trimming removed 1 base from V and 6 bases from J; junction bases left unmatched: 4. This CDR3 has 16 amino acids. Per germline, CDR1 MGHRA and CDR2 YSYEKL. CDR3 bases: TGCGCCAGCAGCCAAGGGGGACTAGCGGGGTATGATACGCAGTATTTT. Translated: CASSQGGLAGYDTQYF.

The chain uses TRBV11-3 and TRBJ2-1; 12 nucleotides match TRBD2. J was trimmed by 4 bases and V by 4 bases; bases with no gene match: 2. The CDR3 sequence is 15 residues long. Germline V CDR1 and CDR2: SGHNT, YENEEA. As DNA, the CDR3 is TGTGCCAGCAGCTCAGGACTAGCGGGATACAATGAGCAGTTCTTC. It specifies CASSSGLAGYNEQFF. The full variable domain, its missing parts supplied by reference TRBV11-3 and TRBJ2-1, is EAGVVQSPRYKIIEKKQPVAFWCNPISGHNTLYWYLQNLGQGPELLIRYENEEAVDDSQLPKDRFSAERLKGVDSTLKIQPAELGDSAVYLCASSSGLAGYNEQFFGPGTRLTVL.

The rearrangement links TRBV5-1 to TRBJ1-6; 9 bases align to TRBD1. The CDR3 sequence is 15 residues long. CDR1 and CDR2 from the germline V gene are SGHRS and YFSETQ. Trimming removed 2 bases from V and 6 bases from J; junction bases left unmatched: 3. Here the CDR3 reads CASSFGTGSNSPLHF. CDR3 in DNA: TGCGCCAGCAGCTTCGGGACAGGGTCTAATTCACCCCTCCACTTT.

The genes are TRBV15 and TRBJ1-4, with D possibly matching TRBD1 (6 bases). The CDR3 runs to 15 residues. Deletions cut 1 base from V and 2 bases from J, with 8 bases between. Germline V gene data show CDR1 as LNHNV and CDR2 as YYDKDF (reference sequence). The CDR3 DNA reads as TGTGCCACCAGCAGAGGGGGGGGCACTAATGAAAAACTGTTTTTT. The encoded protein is CATSRGGGTNEKLFF. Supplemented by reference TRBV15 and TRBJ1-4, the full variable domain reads DAMVIQNPRYQVTQFGKPVTLSCSQTLNHNVMYWYQQKSSQAPKLLFHYYDKDFNNEADTPDNFQSRRPNTSFCFLDIRSPGLGDTAMYLCATSRGGGTNEKLFFGSGTQLSVL.

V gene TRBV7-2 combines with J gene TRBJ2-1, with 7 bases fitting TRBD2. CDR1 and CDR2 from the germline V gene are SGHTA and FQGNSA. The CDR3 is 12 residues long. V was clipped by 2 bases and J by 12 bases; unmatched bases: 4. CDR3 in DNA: TGTGCCAGCAGCTTAACGGGGGGATGGCAGTTCTTC. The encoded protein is CASSLTGGWQFF.

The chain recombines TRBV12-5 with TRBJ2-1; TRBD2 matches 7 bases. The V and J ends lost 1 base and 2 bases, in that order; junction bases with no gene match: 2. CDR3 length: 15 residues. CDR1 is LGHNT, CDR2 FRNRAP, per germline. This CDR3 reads CASGLASGTYNEQFF. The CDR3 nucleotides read TGTGCTAGTGGTTTGGCTAGCGGCACCTACAATGAGCAGTTCTTC.

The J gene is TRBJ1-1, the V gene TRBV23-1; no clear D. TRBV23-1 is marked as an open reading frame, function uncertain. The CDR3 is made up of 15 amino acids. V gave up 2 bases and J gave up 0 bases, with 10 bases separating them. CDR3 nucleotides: TGCGCCAGCAGTCAACTCCTGGCCGTGAACACTGAAGCTTTCTTT. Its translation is CASSQLLAVNTEAFF.

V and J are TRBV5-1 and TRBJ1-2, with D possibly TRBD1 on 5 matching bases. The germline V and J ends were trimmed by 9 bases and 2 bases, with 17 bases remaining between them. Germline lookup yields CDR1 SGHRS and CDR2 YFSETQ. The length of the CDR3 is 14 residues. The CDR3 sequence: CATKEGVGNYGYTF. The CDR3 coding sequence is TGCGCCACCAAGGAAGGGGTGGGGAACTATGGCTACACCTTC.

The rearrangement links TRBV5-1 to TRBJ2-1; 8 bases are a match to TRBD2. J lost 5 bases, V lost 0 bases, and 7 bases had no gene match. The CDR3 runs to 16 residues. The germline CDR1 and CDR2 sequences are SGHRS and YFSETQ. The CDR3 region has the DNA TGCGCCAGCAGCTTGGAATTTAGCGGGGACCACAATGAGCAGTTCTTC. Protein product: CASSLEFSGDHNEQFF.

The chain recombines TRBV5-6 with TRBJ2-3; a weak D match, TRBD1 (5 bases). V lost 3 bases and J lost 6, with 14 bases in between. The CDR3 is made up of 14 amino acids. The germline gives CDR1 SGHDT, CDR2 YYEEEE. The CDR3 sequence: CASSSGPQEDTQYF. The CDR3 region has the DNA TGTGCCAGCAGCTCCGGGCCACAGGAGGATACGCAGTATTTT.